The 5 T cell receptor beta chains given below trace back to one sample, sequenced in a study of Graves' ophthalmopathy and Graves' hyperthyroidism. RNA transcripts served as template for amplifying TCR beta CDR3 sequences. HTBI primers were used in a first-round RT-PCR, which preceded a second-round multiplex PCR. A single record per CDR3 protein comes from TCRdb applying MiXCR to the multiplex PCR reads. The sample has about 660,000 distinct CDR3 sequences; about 41% are singletons. The material sequenced was peripheral blood. The origin of the receptors is an adult man with Graves' ophthalmopathy.

The V call is TRBV12-5, the J call TRBJ1-5, with 9 bases identical to TRBD1. The V and J ends lost 1 base and 0 bases, in that order; junction bases with no gene match: 13. Germline-derived CDR1 and CDR2 are LGHNT and FRNRAP. The CDR3 loop spans 20 amino acids. The CDR3 is CASGLGPGQGLGYSNQPQHF. The CDR3 DNA sequence: TGTGCTAGTGGTTTGGGACCGGGACAGGGACTGGGTTATAGCAATCAGCCCCAGCATTTT.

This clonotype was recorded at least ten times. The V and J genes are TRBV6-5 and TRBJ1-6; D ambiguous. V was clipped by 6 bases and J by 9 bases, with 6 bases between them. Germline V gene data show CDR1 as MNHEY and CDR2 as SVGAGI. There are 11 residues in the CDR3. CDR3 loop: CASREVSPLHF. The CDR3 region has the DNA TGTGCCAGCAGAGAAGTTTCACCCCTCCACTTT.

This clonotype was observed a single time. The chain carries TRBV7-2 and TRBJ1-3; D is ambiguous. Trimming stripped 0 bases from V and 4 bases from J, with 16 bases between. Germline lookup yields CDR1 SGHTA and CDR2 FQGNSA. There are 17 residues in the CDR3. The CDR3 protein is CASSLAAQRLSGNTIYF. The CDR3, as DNA: TGTGCCAGCAGCTTAGCGGCACAGCGGCTCTCCGGAAACACCATATATTTT.

Details on this clonotype: A much larger clone is a single base away; this may be a read error. The V call is TRBV7-9, the J call TRBJ1-1, with no clear D. CDR3 length: 12 residues. Germline V gene sequence: CDR1 SEHNR, CDR2 FQNEAQ (reference sequence). V lost 2 bases to trimming and J lost 8 bases, with 9 bases between them. The CDR3 loop reads CASSLYAHEAFF. The CDR3 coding sequence is TGTGCCAGCAGCTTATATGCACACGAAGCTTTCTTT.

This clonotype was detected only a few times. A much bigger clone sits one base away, suggesting this may be a read error. The chain employs TRBV7-9 and TRBJ2-7; possible D gene TRBD1, 5 bases. V was clipped by 3 bases and J by 3 bases, with 12 bases between them. CDR3 length: 14 amino acids. CDR1 SEHNR and CDR2 FQNEAQ come from the germline V gene (reference sequence). This chain's CDR3 is CASSFQGGNYEQYF. The CDR3 DNA reads as TGTGCCAGCAGCTTTCAGGGCGGCAACTACGAGCAGTACTTC.